Reported below is one TCR beta chain. This specimen comes from a study of cytomegalovirus exposure and HLA in healthy donors. The PCR ran on 60 Vbeta and 13 Jbeta primers. Using immunoSEQ multiplex PCR, the repertoire was profiled, and TCRdb retains in-frame clones only, with some absent. The data show some 91,000 clones, with about three quarters seen just once and roughly 7.7% held by the top ten. The germline gives CDR1 LNHDA, CDR2 SQIVND (reference sequence). Trimming removed 2 bases at V and 6 bases at J, with 16 bases between. This CDR3 is 15 amino acids long. This clonotype was sampled from a man in his forties in good health and CMV-seropositive. The chain employs TRBV19 and TRBJ1-2; no firm D call. Sequenced: PBMCs. CDR3 region: CASSITQSGSDGYTF. CDR3 coding DNA: TGTGCCAGTAGTATAACCCAATCCGGGAGCGATGGCTACACCTTC.